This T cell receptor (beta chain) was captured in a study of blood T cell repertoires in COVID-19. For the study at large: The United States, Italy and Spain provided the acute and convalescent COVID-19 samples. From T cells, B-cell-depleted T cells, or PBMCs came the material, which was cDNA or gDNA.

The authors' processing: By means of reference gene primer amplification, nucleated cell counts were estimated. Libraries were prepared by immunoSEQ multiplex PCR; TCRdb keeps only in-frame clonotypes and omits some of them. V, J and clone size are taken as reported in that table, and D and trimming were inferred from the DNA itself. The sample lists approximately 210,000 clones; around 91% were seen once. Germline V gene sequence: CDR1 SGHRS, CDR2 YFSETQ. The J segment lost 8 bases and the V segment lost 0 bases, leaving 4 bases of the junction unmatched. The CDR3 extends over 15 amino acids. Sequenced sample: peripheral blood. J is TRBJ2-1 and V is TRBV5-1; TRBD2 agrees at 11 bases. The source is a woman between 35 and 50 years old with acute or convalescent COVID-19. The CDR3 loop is CASSLGTSGGHEQFF. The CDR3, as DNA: TGCGCCAGCAGCTTGGGTACTAGCGGGGGCCATGAGCAGTTCTTC. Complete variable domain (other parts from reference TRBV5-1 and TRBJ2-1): KAGVTQTPRYLIKTRGQQVTLSCSPISGHRSVSWYQQTPGQGLQFLFEYFSETQRNKGNFPGRFSGRQFSNSRSEMNVSTLELGDSALYLCASSLGTSGGHEQFFGPGTRLTVL.